This T cell receptor beta chain comes out of a study of early stage breast cancer tumors. The table came from immunoSEQ multiplex PCR; TCRdb's copy has only in-frame clones and leaves some out. Altogether some 36,000 clones are present, approximately 74% being singletons, with the ten largest covering roughly 7.4%. This clone occurred a few times. Its antigen is not known. The CDR3 runs 14 residues. Trimming removed 0 bases at V and 6 bases at J, with 12 bases between. The germline CDR1 and CDR2 sequences are SGHTA and FQGNSA. General study results and limits: Tumor and normal breast were distinguished via blood comparison in most of the 16 patients.

Sequenced material: blood. The chain uses TRBV7-2 and TRBJ2-7; no reliable D call. The TCR was taken from a person in their sixties with breast cancer. The CDR3: CASSLARPSPEQYF. The CDR3 nucleotides are TGTGCCAGCAGCTTAGCCCGCCCTTCGCCCGAGCAGTACTTC.